The entry below gives a single T cell receptor beta chain sequence along with its context. Using its own MiXCR run on the 5' RACE reads, TCRdb lists one record per CDR3 protein. This table has 1.5 million to 2 million distinct CDR3 sequences, under 35% appearing once. The V end lost 4 bases, the J end lost 1 base, and 7 bases lay between the germline ends. This CDR3 region has 14 residues. Germline CDR1 MGHDK, CDR2 SYGVNS. The data stem from a study of identical twins. The sequence was collected from a newborn girl in good health. Sample: cord blood. The rearrangement links TRBV25-1 to TRBJ2-2; D call uncertain. Written as DNA, the CDR3 is TGTGCCAGCAGTGCCCACAGGAACACCGGGGAGCTGTTTTTT. Its protein is CASSAHRNTGELFF.